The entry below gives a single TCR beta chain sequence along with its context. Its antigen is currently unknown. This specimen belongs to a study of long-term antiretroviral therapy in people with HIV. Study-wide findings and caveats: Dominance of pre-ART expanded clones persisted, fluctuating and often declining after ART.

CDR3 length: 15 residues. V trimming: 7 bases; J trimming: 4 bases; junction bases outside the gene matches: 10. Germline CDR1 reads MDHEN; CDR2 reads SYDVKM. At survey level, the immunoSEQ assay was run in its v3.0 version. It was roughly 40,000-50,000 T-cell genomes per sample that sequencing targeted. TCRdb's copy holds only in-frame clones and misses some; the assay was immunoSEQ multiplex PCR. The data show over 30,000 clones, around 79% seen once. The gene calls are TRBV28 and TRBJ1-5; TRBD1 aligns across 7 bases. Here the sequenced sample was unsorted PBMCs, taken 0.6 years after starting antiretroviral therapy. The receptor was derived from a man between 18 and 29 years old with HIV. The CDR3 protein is CASTWGQFKNQPQHF. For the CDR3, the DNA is TGTGCCAGCACCTGGGGACAGTTTAAAAATCAGCCCCAGCATTTT.